This T cell receptor beta chain was sequenced for a study of T-cell reconstitution after alpha-beta-depleted transplantation in children. General study results and limits: From newly produced T cells came most of the T-cell counts and diversity one year after transplant. Day-60 TCRbeta diversity that was high in some patients was derived from surviving recipient T cells and thymic progenitors.

Per the germline V gene, CDR1 is SQVTM and CDR2 is ANQGSEA. Trimming left V 7 bases short and J 3 bases short, with 12 bases between. This CDR3 contains 12 residues. TCRbeta library preparation incorporated unique molecular identifiers. TCRdb itself ran the PCR reads through MiXCR, one entry per CDR3 protein. The sample records over 150,000 distinct CDR3 sequences, 5% to 6.5% being singletons. This clonotype was detected many times. No antigen is known for it. The receptor's source is a girl under three years old with combined immunodeficiency, due to receive a stem cell transplant. This chain links TRBV29-1 with TRBJ1-2; D not certain. Sequenced material: PBMCs, taken before TCRalphabeta/CD19-depleted stem cell transplant. The CDR3 nucleotides read TGCAGCGCCCCCCGGACGGACTATGGCTACACCTTC. It specifies CSAPRTDYGYTF.